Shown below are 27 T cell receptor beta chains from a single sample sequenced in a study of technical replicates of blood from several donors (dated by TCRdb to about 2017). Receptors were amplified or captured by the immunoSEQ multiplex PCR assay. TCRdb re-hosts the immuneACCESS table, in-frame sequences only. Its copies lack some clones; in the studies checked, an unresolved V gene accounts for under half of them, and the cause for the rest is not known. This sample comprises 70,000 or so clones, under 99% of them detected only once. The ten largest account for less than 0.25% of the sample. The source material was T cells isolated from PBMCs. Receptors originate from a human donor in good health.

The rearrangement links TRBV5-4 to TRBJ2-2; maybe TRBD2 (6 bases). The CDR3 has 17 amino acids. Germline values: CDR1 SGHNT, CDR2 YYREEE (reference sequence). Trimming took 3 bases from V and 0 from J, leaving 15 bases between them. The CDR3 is CASSSLGTEANTGELFF. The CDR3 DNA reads TGTGCCAGCAGCTCCCTAGGGACTGAAGCGAACACCGGGGAGCTGTTTTTT. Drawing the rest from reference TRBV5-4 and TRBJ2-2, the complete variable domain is ETGVTQSPTHLIKTRGQQVTLRCSSQSGHNTVSWYQQALGQGPQFIFQYYREEENGRGNFPPRFSGLQFPNYSSELNVNALELDDSALYLCASSSLGTEANTGELFFGEGSRLTVL.

The CDR3 region is CASSPRLDTGELFF. CDR3 coding DNA: TGTGCCAGCAGCCCCAGACTAGATACCGGGGAGCTGTTTTTT. The chain joins TRBV5-4 to TRBJ2-2; perhaps TRBD2 as D (6 bases). In germline, CDR1 is SGHNT, CDR2 YYREEE (reference sequence). The V end lost 4 bases, the J end lost 5 bases, and 12 bases lay between the germline ends. The CDR3 covers 14 residues. Full variable domain (outside the CDR3, taken from reference TRBV5-4 and TRBJ2-2): ETGVTQSPTHLIKTRGQQVTLRCSSQSGHNTVSWYQQALGQGPQFIFQYYREEENGRGNFPPRFSGLQFPNYSSELNVNALELDDSALYLCASSPRLDTGELFFGEGSRLTVL.

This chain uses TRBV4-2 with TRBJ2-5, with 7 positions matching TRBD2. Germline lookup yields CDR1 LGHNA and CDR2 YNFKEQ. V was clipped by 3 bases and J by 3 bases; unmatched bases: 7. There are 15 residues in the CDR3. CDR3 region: CASSQSPGLKETQYF. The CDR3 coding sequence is TGTGCCAGCAGCCAGAGCCCGGGACTAAAAGAGACCCAGTACTTC.

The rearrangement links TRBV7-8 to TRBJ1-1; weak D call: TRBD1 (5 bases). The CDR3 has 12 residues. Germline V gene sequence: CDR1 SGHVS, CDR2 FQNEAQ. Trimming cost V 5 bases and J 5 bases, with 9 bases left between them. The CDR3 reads CASSPDRTEAFF. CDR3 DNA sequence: TGTGCCAGCAGCCCTGACAGAACTGAAGCTTTCTTT.

The CDR3 nucleotides read TGTGCCAGCAGACGGACTGGGAACACTGAAGCTTTCTTT. As protein: CASRRTGNTEAFF. The genes are TRBV7-8 and TRBJ1-1; D not certain. Germline lookup yields CDR1 SGHVS and CDR2 FQNEAQ. This CDR3 region has 13 residues. The V end was cut by 6 bases, the J end by 1 base, with 9 bases between.

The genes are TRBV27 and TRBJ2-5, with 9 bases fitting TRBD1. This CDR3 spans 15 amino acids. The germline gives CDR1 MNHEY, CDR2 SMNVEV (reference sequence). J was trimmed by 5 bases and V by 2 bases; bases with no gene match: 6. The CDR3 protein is CASSLIQGARETQYF. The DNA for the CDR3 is TGTGCCAGCAGTTTAATACAGGGGGCTAGGGAGACCCAGTACTTC.

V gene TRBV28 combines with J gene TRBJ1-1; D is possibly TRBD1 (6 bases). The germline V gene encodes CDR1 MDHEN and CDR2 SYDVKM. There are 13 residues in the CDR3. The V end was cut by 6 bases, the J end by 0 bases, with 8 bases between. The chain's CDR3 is CASSRGVNTEAFF. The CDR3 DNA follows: TGTGCCAGCAGCAGGGGAGTGAACACTGAAGCTTTCTTT.

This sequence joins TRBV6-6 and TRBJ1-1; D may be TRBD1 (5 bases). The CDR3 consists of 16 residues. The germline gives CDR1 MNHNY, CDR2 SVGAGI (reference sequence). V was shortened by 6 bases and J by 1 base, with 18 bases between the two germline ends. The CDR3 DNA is TGTGCCAGCAGCTGGGGTGGGACTGACAGGAACACTGAAGCTTTCTTT. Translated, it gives CASSWGGTDRNTEAFF.

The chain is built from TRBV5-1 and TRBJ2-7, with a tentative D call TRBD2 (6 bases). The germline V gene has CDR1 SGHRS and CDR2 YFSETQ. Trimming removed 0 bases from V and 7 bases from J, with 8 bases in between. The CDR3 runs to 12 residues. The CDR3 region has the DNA TGCGCCAGCAGCTTGGTACGGGGGGAGCAGTACTTC. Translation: CASSLVRGEQYF.

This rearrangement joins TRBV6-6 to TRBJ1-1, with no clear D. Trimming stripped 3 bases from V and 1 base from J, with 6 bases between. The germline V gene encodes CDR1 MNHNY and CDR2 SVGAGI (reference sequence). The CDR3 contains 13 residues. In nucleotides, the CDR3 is TGTGCCAGCAGTTATACAGAGAACACTGAAGCTTTCTTT. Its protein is CASSYTENTEAFF.

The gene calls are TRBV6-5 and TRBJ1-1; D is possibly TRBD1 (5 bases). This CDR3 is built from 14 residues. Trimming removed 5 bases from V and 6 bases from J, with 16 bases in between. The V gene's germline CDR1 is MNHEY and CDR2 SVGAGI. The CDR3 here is CASSGQLLRAEAFF. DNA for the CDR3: TGTGCCAGCAGTGGTCAATTACTCAGGGCTGAAGCTTTCTTT.

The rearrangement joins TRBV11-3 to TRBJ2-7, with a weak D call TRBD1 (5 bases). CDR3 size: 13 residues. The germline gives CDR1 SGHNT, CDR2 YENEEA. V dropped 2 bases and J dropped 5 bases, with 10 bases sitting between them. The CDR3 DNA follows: TGTGCCAGCAGCTTAAGACAGTTCGACGAGCAGTACTTC. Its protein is CASSLRQFDEQYF.

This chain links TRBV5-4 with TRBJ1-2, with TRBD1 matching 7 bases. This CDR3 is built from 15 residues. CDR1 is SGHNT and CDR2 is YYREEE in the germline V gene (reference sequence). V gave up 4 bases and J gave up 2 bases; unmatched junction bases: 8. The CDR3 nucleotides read TGTGCCAGCAGCCCTCGACAGGGAGGAAACTATGGCTACACCTTC. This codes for CASSPRQGGNYGYTF.

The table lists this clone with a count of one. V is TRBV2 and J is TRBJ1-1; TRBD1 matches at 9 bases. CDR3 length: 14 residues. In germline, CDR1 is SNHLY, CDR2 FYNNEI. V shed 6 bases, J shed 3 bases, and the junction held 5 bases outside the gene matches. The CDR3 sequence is CASSYRGRDTEAFF. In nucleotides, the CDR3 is TGTGCCAGCAGCTACAGGGGGCGCGACACTGAAGCTTTCTTT.

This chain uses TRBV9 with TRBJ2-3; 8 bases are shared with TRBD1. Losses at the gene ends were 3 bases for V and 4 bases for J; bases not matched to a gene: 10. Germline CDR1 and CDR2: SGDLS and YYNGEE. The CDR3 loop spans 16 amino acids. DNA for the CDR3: TGTGCCAGCAGCGAGACAGGGGAGGCTAGCGCAGATACGCAGTATTTT. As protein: CASSETGEASADTQYF. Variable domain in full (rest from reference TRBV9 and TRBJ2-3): DSGVTQTPKHLITATGQRVTLRCSPRSGDLSVYWYQQSLDQGLQFLIQYYNGEERAKGNILERFSAQQFPDLHSELNLSSLELGDSALYFCASSETGEASADTQYFGPGTRLTVL.

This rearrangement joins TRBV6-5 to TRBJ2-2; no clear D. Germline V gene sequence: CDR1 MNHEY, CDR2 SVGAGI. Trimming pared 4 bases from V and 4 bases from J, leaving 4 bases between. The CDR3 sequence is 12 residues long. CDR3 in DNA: TGTGCCAGCAGTTCCATCACCGGGGAGCTGTTTTTT. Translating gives CASSSITGELFF.

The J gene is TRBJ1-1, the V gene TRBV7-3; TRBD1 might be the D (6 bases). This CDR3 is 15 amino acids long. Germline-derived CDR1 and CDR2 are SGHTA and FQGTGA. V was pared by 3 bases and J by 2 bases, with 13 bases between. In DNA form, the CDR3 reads TGTGCCAGCAGCTTCTCCGGGACAAGCAACACTGAAGCTTTCTTT. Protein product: CASSFSGTSNTEAFF.

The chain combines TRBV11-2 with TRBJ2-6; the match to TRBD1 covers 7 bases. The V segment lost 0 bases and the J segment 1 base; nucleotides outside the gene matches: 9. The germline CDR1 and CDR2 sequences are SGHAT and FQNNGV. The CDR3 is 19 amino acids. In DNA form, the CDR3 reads TGTGCCAGCAGCTTAGAACCCGGACAGGACTTGTCTGGGGCCAACGTCCTGACTTTC. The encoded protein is CASSLEPGQDLSGANVLTF.

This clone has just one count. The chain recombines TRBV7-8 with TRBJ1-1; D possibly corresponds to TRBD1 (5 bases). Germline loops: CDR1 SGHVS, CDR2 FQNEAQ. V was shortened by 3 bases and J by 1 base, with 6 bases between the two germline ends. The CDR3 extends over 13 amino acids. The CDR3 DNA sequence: TGTGCCAGCAGCTTCGGGGGGAACACTGAAGCTTTCTTT. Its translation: CASSFGGNTEAFF. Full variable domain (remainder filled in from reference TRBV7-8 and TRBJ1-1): GAGVSQSPRYKVAKRGQDVALRCDPISGHVSLFWYQQALGQGPEFLTYFQNEAQLDKSGLPSDRFFAERPEGSVSTLKIQRTQQEDSAVYLCASSFGGNTEAFFGQGTRLTVV.

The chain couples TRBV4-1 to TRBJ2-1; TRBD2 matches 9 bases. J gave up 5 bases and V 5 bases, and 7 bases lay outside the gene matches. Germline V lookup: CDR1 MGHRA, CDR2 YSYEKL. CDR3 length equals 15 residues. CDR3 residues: CASSSVAGVHNEQFF. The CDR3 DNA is TGCGCCAGCAGCTCGGTAGCGGGAGTGCACAATGAGCAGTTCTTC.

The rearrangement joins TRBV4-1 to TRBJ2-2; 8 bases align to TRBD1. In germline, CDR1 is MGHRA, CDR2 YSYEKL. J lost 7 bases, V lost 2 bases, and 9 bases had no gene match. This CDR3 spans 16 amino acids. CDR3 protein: CASSQRFGQGNGELFF. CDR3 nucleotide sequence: TGCGCCAGCAGCCAACGCTTTGGACAGGGTAACGGGGAGCTGTTTTTT.

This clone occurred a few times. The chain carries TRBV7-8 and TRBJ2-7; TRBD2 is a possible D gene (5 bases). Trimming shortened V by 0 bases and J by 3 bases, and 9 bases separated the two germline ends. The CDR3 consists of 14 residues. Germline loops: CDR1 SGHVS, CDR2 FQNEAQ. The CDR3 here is CASSLAGVSYEQYF. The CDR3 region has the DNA TGTGCCAGCAGCTTAGCGGGAGTGAGCTACGAGCAGTACTTC.

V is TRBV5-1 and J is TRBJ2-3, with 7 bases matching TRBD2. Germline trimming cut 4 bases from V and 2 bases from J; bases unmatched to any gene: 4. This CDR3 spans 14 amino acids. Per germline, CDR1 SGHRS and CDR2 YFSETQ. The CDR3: CASSLSGDTDTQYF. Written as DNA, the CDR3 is TGCGCCAGCAGCCTAAGCGGGGACACAGATACGCAGTATTTT.

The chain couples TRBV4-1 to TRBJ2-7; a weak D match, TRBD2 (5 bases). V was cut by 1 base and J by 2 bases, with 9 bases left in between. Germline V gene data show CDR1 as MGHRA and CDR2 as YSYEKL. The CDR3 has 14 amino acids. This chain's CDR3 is CASSQGFGAYEQYF. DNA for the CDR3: TGCGCCAGCAGCCAAGGATTCGGGGCCTACGAGCAGTACTTC.

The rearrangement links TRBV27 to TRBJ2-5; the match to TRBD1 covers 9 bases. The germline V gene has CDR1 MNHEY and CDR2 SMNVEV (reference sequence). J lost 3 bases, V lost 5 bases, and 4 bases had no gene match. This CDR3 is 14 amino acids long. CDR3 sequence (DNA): TGTGCCAGCAGTCCAGGACAGGGGAAAGAGACCCAGTACTTC. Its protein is CASSPGQGKETQYF.

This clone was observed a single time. CDR3 sequence: CASSAQRNTEAFF. The CDR3 DNA sequence: TGTGCCAGTAGTGCACAGAGGAACACTGAAGCTTTCTTT. The chain links TRBV19 to TRBJ1-1; no definite D call. Germline V lookup: CDR1 LNHDA, CDR2 SQIVND (reference sequence). The CDR3 has 13 amino acids. V lost 5 bases and J 1 base, leaving 8 bases between the germline ends.

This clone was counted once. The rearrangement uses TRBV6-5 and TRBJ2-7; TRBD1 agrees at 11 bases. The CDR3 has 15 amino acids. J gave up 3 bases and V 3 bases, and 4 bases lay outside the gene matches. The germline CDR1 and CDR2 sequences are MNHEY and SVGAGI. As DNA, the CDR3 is TGTGCCAGCAGTTATTTGGGGACAGGGGGCTACGAGCAGTACTTC. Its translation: CASSYLGTGGYEQYF.